This is a list of T cell receptor beta chains from one sample in a study of blood T cell repertoires in COVID-19. The method was immunoSEQ multiplex PCR; TCRdb's version includes in-frame clones alone and lacks a portion of them. The sample holds about 150,000 clones; more than 75% are singletons and the top ten take about 2.1%. Sequencing used peripheral blood. Receptors were obtained from a man aged 45-60 years who had recovered from COVID-19. Each CDR3 is given with its conserved first and last residue. The D gene is left open where the match is weak. Clone size appears in some rows only: once, few, many, or a class for an expanded clone.

d_gene	v_gene	j_gene	abundance	CDR3aa	CDR3nt
TRBD2	TRBV3-1/TRBV3-2	TRBJ2-5	-	CASSPRTSGRERETQYF	TGTGCCAGCAGCCCTCGGACTAGCGGGAGGGAGAGGGAGACCCAGTACTTC
TRBD1	TRBV18	TRBJ1-2	-	CASSPRDRDRSPNYGYTF	TGTGCCAGCTCACCTAGGGACAGGGATAGATCTCCTAACTATGGCTACACCTTC
TRBD1	TRBV29-1	TRBJ2-4	few	CSVVPGTGGAWAKNIQYF	TGCAGCGTTGTTCCCGGGACAGGGGGCGCGTGGGCCAAAAACATTCAGTACTTC
-	TRBV18	TRBJ1-2	-	CASSPRLDSNYGYTF	TGTGCCAGCTCACCACGATTGGACAGTAACTATGGCTACACCTTC
-	TRBV5-6	TRBJ1-2	-	CASSETGRRSYGYTF	TGTGCCAGCAGCGAAACAGGGAGACGGAGCTATGGCTACACCTTC
TRBD2	TRBV2	TRBJ2-5	-	CASSDRTSGRTRYSETQYF	TGTGCCAGCAGTGACCGGACTAGCGGGAGGACACGCTACAGCGAGACCCAGTACTTC
TRBD2	TRBV18	TRBJ2-7	-	CASSPLSRGVSYEQYF	TGTGCCAGCTCGCCACTCTCGCGGGGGGTTTCCTACGAGCAGTACTTC
TRBD1	TRBV5-1	TRBJ1-2	-	CASSLTGWDGYTF	TGCGCCAGCAGTTTGACAGGGTGGGATGGCTACACCTTC
-	TRBV7-9	TRBJ1-3	-	CASSDTHSGNTIYF	TGTGCCAGCAGCGATACACACTCTGGAAACACCATATATTTT
TRBD1	TRBV19	TRBJ2-4	-	CASNNLGQGENIQYF	TGTGCCAGTAACAACTTGGGACAGGGGGAAAACATTCAGTACTTC
TRBD1	TRBV9	TRBJ1-6	-	CASAGQVNNSPLHF	TGTGCCAGCGCCGGACAGGTGAATAATTCACCCCTCCACTTT
TRBD2	TRBV28	TRBJ2-1	-	CASLFSGSGHNEQFF	TGTGCCAGCTTATTTAGCGGGAGCGGGCACAATGAGCAGTTCTTC
TRBD2	TRBV5-1	TRBJ2-1	-	CASSLAGTSGNSEQFF	TGCGCCAGCAGCTTGGCGGGGACTAGCGGGAATAGTGAGCAGTTCTTC
-	TRBV28	TRBJ1-3	-	CASSSSTTPGNTIYF	TGTGCCAGCAGTTCATCCACGACACCAGGAAACACCATATATTTT
TRBD2	TRBV29-1	TRBJ2-1	-	CRGTSGRNNEQFF	TGCAGAGGGACTAGCGGGAGGAACAATGAGCAGTTCTTC
TRBD1	TRBV10-3	TRBJ2-7	-	CAISEPGQGRYEQYF	TGTGCCATCAGTGAGCCAGGACAGGGGCGCTACGAGCAGTACTTC
TRBD1	TRBV5-4	TRBJ2-3	-	CASSLGGQGATDTQYF	TGTGCCAGCAGCTTGGGCGGACAGGGGGCAACAGATACGCAGTATTTT
-	TRBV4-3	TRBJ1-2	few	CASSQDPGGGYTF	TGCGCCAGCAGCCAAGACCCGGGGGGTGGCTACACCTTC
TRBD1	TRBV7-3	TRBJ2-5	-	CASCRGTGETQYF	TGTGCCAGCTGTCGGGGGACAGGAGAGACCCAGTACTTC
-	TRBV4-3	TRBJ1-6	-	CASSQDLKLSPLHF	TGCGCCAGCAGCCAAGATTTGAAACTTTCACCCCTCCACTTT
-	TRBV7-3	TRBJ2-2	-	CASSIQGPNTGELFF	TGTGCCAGCAGTATACAGGGACCGAACACCGGGGAGCTGTTTTTT
-	TRBV14	TRBJ2-1	-	CASSGIGRGPHYNEQFF	TGTGCCAGCAGTGGAATAGGGCGGGGTCCCCATTACAATGAGCAGTTCTTC
-	TRBV2	TRBJ1-4	-	CASSGSLSEKLFF	TGTGCCAGCAGTGGGTCCCTTAGTGAAAAACTGTTTTTT
TRBD1	TRBV27	TRBJ1-2	-	CASSQGQGGYGYTF	TGTGCCAGCAGCCAGGGACAGGGGGGCTATGGCTACACCTTC
TRBD1	TRBV7-9	TRBJ2-2	-	CASSLRDRDTGELFF	TGTGCCAGCAGCCTCCGGGACAGGGACACCGGGGAGCTGTTTTTT
-	TRBV6-6	TRBJ1-2	-	CASSYSQGYTF	TGTGCCAGCAGTTACTCCCAAGGCTACACCTTC
-	TRBV5-1	TRBJ1-1	-	CASSLGPSTEAFF	TGCGCCAGCAGCTTGGGTCCGAGCACTGAAGCTTTCTTT
TRBD1	TRBV25-1	TRBJ1-1	-	CASSGVGGQKAFF	TGTGCCAGCAGTGGGGTGGGGGGACAGAAGGCTTTCTTT
TRBD2	TRBV6-2/TRBV6-3	TRBJ2-5	once	CASSNPRGGWLETQYF	TGTGCCAGCAGTAACCCTCGGGGGGGGTGGCTAGAGACCCAGTACTTC
-	TRBV9	TRBJ2-3	-	CASSVEVWGPADTQYF	TGTGCCAGCAGCGTAGAGGTTTGGGGGCCCGCGGATACGCAGTATTTT
TRBD2	TRBV7-2	TRBJ2-1	-	CASSLAPAGGYNEQFF	TGTGCCAGCAGCTTAGCCCCAGCGGGGGGGTACAATGAGCAGTTCTTC
-	TRBV7-9	TRBJ1-2	few	CASSSMATGTYGYTF	TGTGCCAGCAGCTCCATGGCAACAGGGACCTATGGCTACACCTTC
-	TRBV27	TRBJ1-4	few	CASSKDRRSNEKLFF	TGTGCCAGCAGCAAAGACAGACGGAGTAATGAAAAACTGTTTTTT
TRBD2	TRBV5-6	TRBJ2-7	once	CASSLRTSGIYYEQYF	TGTGCCAGCAGCTTAAGGACTAGCGGGATCTATTACGAGCAGTACTTC
TRBD1	TRBV5-4	TRBJ1-4	-	CASSLFGTGVSNEKLFF	TGTGCCAGCAGCTTGTTTGGGACAGGGGTTTCTAATGAAAAACTGTTTTTT
-	TRBV11-2	TRBJ2-7	-	CASSLGRNSYEQYF	TGTGCCAGCAGTCTAGGCCGGAACTCCTACGAGCAGTACTTC
-	TRBV4-3	TRBJ2-3	-	CASSQRRTGTDTQYF	TGCGCCAGCAGCCAACGACGGACAGGCACAGATACGCAGTATTTT
-	TRBV5-1	TRBJ2-7	-	CASSLEAISSYEQYF	TGCGCCAGCAGCTTGGAAGCGATAAGCTCCTACGAGCAGTACTTC
TRBD2	TRBV11-2	TRBJ2-3	-	CASSFLAGGTDTQYF	TGTGCCAGCAGCTTCTTAGCGGGGGGAACAGATACGCAGTATTTT
TRBD2	TRBV29-1	TRBJ2-1	-	CSVAGGSSGRLNEQFF	TGCAGCGTTGCAGGGGGGAGTAGCGGGAGGTTAAATGAGCAGTTCTTC
-	TRBV3-1/TRBV3-2	TRBJ1-4	-	CASRQTAATNEKLFF	TGTGCCAGCAGACAGACAGCCGCAACTAATGAAAAACTGTTTTTT
-	TRBV5-1	TRBJ2-1	-	CASSSGFYNEQFF	TGCGCCAGCAGCTCCGGTTTCTACAATGAGCAGTTCTTC
-	TRBV10-3	TRBJ2-3	-	CAISESSRGGTDTQYF	TGTGCCATCAGTGAGTCTTCCCGGGGTGGCACAGATACGCAGTATTTT
TRBD2	TRBV27	TRBJ2-1	-	CASRKTSGRAPYNEQFF	TGTGCCAGCAGGAAGACTAGCGGGAGGGCCCCTTACAATGAGCAGTTCTTC
-	TRBV7-6	TRBJ1-1	-	CASSPWTETNTEAFF	TGTGCCAGCAGTCCTTGGACAGAGACGAACACTGAAGCTTTCTTT